One and the same sample provided the 23 T cell receptor beta chains below, sequenced in a study of T cell responses to AZD1222 COVID-19 vaccine. Generated by immunoSEQ multiplex PCR, the TCRdb table keeps only in-frame clones and is missing some. The table shows 35,000 to 50,000 clones, with around 80% occurring only once. Sequenced material: peripheral blood, taken 28 days after the second dose of the MenACWY control vaccine. The receptors stem from an adult who received the MenACWY meningococcal vaccine as a control.

The chain links TRBV7-2 to TRBJ1-1, with 7 bases matching TRBD1. Germline trimming cut 7 bases from V and 4 bases from J; bases unmatched to any gene: 9. The germline CDR1 and CDR2 sequences are SGHTA and FQGNSA. This CDR3 comprises 14 residues. As DNA, the CDR3 is TGTGCCAGCATAAAGGGGGCGCATATCACTGAAGCTTTCTTT. Translation: CASIKGAHITEAFF. The whole variable domain, filled in from reference TRBV7-2 and TRBJ1-1, reads GAGVSQSPSNKVTEKGKDVELRCDPISGHTALYWYRQSLGQGLEFLIYFQGNSAPDKSGLPSDRFSAERTGGSVSTLTIQRTQQEDSAVYLCASIKGAHITEAFFGQGTRLTVV.

The chain couples TRBV19 to TRBJ2-1; 8 nucleotides line up with TRBD1. J was trimmed by 1 base and V by 6 bases; bases with no gene match: 2. The V gene's germline CDR1 is LNHDA and CDR2 SQIVND (reference sequence). CDR3 length equals 14 residues. CDR3 coding DNA: TGTGCCAGTAGGAGACAGGGGTCCTACAATGAGCAGTTCTTC. Protein sequence: CASRRQGSYNEQFF.

The chain links TRBV2 to TRBJ1-6, with 9 nucleotides matching TRBD1. The germline CDR1 and CDR2 sequences are SNHLY and FYNNEI. CDR3 length equals 15 residues. V was clipped by 2 bases and J by 7 bases; unmatched bases: 3. Written as DNA, the CDR3 is TGTGCCAGCAGTGAATTGACAGGGGGGAATTCACCCCTCCACTTT. Its protein product is CASSELTGGNSPLHF.

This clone was picked up a small number of times. The CDR3 region is CASRYGIAEEQYF. The CDR3 bases are TGTGCCAGCAGGTACGGGATCGCAGAGGAGCAGTACTTC. The gene calls are TRBV2 and TRBJ2-7, with D possibly being TRBD2 (5 bases). Looked up from germline, CDR1 is SNHLY and CDR2 is FYNNEI. The germline V and J ends were trimmed by 6 bases and 7 bases, with 16 bases remaining between them. This CDR3 contains 13 residues.

The DNA for the CDR3 is TGTGCCAGCAGTTTATATACCCCGGTGAGGACTGAAGCTTTCTTT. Amino acid sequence: CASSLYTPVRTEAFF. This chain links TRBV27 with TRBJ1-1; D gene uncertain. Looked up from germline, CDR1 is MNHEY and CDR2 is SMNVEV (reference sequence). This CDR3 comprises 15 residues. V dropped 1 base and J dropped 5 bases, with 14 bases sitting between them.

V is TRBV27 and J is TRBJ1-2; no reliable D call. Germline CDR1 reads MNHEY; CDR2 reads SMNVEV (reference sequence). CDR3 length: 12 residues. Trimming removed 7 bases at V and 4 bases at J, with 10 bases between. This chain's CDR3 is CASKRTGYGYTF. The CDR3 DNA is TGTGCCAGCAAGCGGACCGGCTATGGCTACACCTTC.

This chain links TRBV19 with TRBJ2-7; D is unclear. In germline, CDR1 is LNHDA, CDR2 SQIVND (reference sequence). V lost 5 bases and J 2 bases, leaving 16 bases between the germline ends. There are 15 residues in the CDR3. CDR3 sequence (DNA): TGTGCCAGTAGTCAACGGGCAGCCCGAACCTACGAGCAGTACTTC. It is translated as CASSQRAARTYEQYF.

The J gene is TRBJ2-3, the V gene TRBV6-4, with 8 bases that match TRBD2. The CDR3 totals 16 residues. V was pared by 2 bases and J by 4 bases, with 8 bases of the junction left unmatched. Germline lookup yields CDR1 MRHNA and CDR2 SNTAGT. The CDR3 loop reads CASSDGLGGGSDTQYF. Here the CDR3 DNA reads TGTGCCAGCAGTGACGGCCTCGGGGGGGGATCAGATACGCAGTATTTT.

Sample share makes this clone medium-sized. The CDR3 loop is CASSEGQGGYQPQHF. The CDR3 DNA reads as TGTGCCAGCAGTGAGGGACAGGGTGGGTATCAGCCCCAGCATTTT. This sequence joins TRBV6-1 and TRBJ1-5; 9 bases align to TRBD1. CDR1 is MNHNS, CDR2 SASEGT, per germline. This CDR3 has 15 amino acids. The J segment lost 5 bases and the V segment lost 3 bases, leaving 5 bases of the junction unmatched.

The chain carries TRBV5-1 and TRBJ1-4; the match to TRBD1 covers 7 bases. After removal of 5 bases from V and 3 bases from J, the junction contained 10 bases not matched to a gene. CDR1 SGHRS and CDR2 YFSETQ come from the germline V gene. The CDR3 is made up of 16 amino acids. The chain's CDR3 is CASRPRGDRPNEKLFF. In DNA form, the CDR3 reads TGCGCCAGCAGGCCCAGGGGGGACCGCCCTAATGAAAAACTGTTTTTT.

The chain is built from TRBV7-9 and TRBJ2-1; weak D call: TRBD1 (6 bases). The V end lost 1 base, the J end lost 4 bases, and 14 bases lay between the germline ends. Per germline, CDR1 SEHNR and CDR2 FQNEAQ (reference sequence). CDR3 length equals 16 residues. For the CDR3, the DNA is TGTGCCAGCAGCTTAGGGATGGGACAACGTTACAATGAGCAGTTCTTC. Amino acid sequence: CASSLGMGQRYNEQFF.

J is TRBJ1-3 and V is TRBV10-1; D unresolved. This CDR3 spans 14 amino acids. Germline values: CDR1 WNHNN, CDR2 SYGVQD (reference sequence). V gave up 2 bases and J gave up 0 bases, with 5 bases separating them. CDR3 protein: CASSETDSGNTIYF. The CDR3 coding sequence is TGCGCCAGCAGTGAGACGGACTCTGGAAACACCATATATTTT.

This clone was recorded only once. V is TRBV5-1 and J is TRBJ2-5; D uncertain. V shed 0 bases and J shed 5 bases, with 5 bases lying between them. The CDR3 extends over 12 amino acids. Germline CDR1 is SGHRS and CDR2 is YFSETQ. CDR3 amino acids: CASSLDSETQYF. The CDR3 coding sequence is TGCGCCAGCAGCTTGGATTCGGAGACCCAGTACTTC.

This CDR3 reads CASQGDGGNQPQHF. CDR3 coding DNA: TGTGCCAGCCAGGGGGACGGGGGCAATCAGCCCCAGCATTTT. This rearrangement joins TRBV2 to TRBJ1-5; 7 nucleotides align to TRBD1. The V gene end was trimmed by 8 bases and the J gene end by 2 bases; junction bases not matched to a gene: 6. CDR1 is SNHLY and CDR2 is FYNNEI in the germline V gene. The CDR3 is 14 amino acids. The variable domain in full, with the rest retrieved from reference TRBV2 and TRBJ1-5, is EPEVTQTPSHQVTQMGQEVILRCVPISNHLYFYWYRQILGQKVEFLVSFYNNEISEKSEIFDDQFSVERPDGSNFTLKIRSTKLEDSAMYFCASQGDGGNQPQHFGDGTRLSIL.

The chain uses TRBV6-5 and TRBJ2-1; perhaps D is TRBD1 or TRBD2 (5 bases each). Germline lookup yields CDR1 MNHEY and CDR2 SVGAGI. The CDR3 is made up of 15 amino acids. V was clipped by 6 bases and J by 2 bases, with 14 bases between them. This CDR3 reads CASRTGTNPYNEQFF. CDR3 coding DNA: TGTGCCAGCAGGACCGGGACGAATCCCTACAATGAGCAGTTCTTC.

This chain connects TRBV18 to TRBJ1-2; 7 nucleotides agree with TRBD1. The CDR3 is 13 residues long. Per germline, CDR1 KGHSH and CDR2 LQKENI. V shed 3 bases and J 7 bases; nucleotides not matched to a gene: 5. CDR3 DNA: TGTGCCAGCTCACCTACAGGGGACCCTGGCTACACCTTC. Its translation is CASSPTGDPGYTF.

The chain links TRBV4-2 to TRBJ2-1; TRBD1 or TRBD2 may be the D gene (5 bases each). Trimming took 0 bases from V and 10 from J, leaving 16 bases between them. The germline V gene has CDR1 LGHNA and CDR2 YNFKEQ. The CDR3 is made up of 15 amino acids. CDR3 in amino acids: CASSQDGASVREQFF. The DNA for the CDR3 is TGTGCCAGCAGCCAAGACGGGGCGAGCGTACGGGAGCAGTTCTTC.

The V and J genes are TRBV3-1 (or the pseudogene TRBV3-2) and TRBJ1-2; D might be TRBD1 (5 bases). Germline CDR1 LGHDT, CDR2 YNNKEL (reference sequence). The CDR3 runs 12 residues. Trimming left V 4 bases short and J 7 bases short, with 10 bases between. Here the CDR3 reads CASSPQGGGYTF. The CDR3 nucleotides are TGTGCCAGCAGCCCCCAGGGTGGTGGCTACACCTTC.

The CDR3 reads CASSPHGDRAYEQYF. CDR3 nucleotides: TGTGCCAGCAGCCCCCACGGGGACAGGGCCTACGAGCAGTACTTC. The genes are TRBV3-1 (or the pseudogene TRBV3-2) and TRBJ2-7, with 9 nucleotides matching TRBD1. V shed 4 bases, J shed 2 bases, and the junction held 6 bases outside the gene matches. Germline lookup yields CDR1 LGHDT and CDR2 YNNKEL (reference sequence). This CDR3 region has 15 residues.

The chain combines TRBV5-1 with TRBJ1-4, with 7 positions matching TRBD1. Per the germline V gene, CDR1 is SGHRS and CDR2 is YFSETQ. Trimming took 4 bases from V and 5 from J; bases not matched to a gene: 11. The CDR3 runs to 16 residues. CDR3 loop: CASSRPYRGQNEKLFF. The CDR3 DNA follows: TGCGCCAGCAGCCGACCGTACAGGGGCCAGAATGAAAAACTGTTTTTT.

CDR3 bases: TGTGCCAGCAGCCAAGATGAGACAGCGAACACCGGGGAGCTGTTTTTT. It encodes CASSQDETANTGELFF. V is TRBV4-2 and J is TRBJ2-2, with D possibly matching TRBD1 (5 bases). This CDR3 is 16 amino acids long. Trimming left V 0 bases short and J 0 bases short, with 8 bases between. In germline, CDR1 is LGHNA, CDR2 YNFKEQ.

The CDR3 sequence: CAWSVRRGPIGYTF. The CDR3 region has the DNA TGTGCCTGGAGTGTACGGCGGGGACCAATTGGCTACACCTTC. The genes are TRBV30 and TRBJ1-2; a weak D match, TRBD1 (5 bases). V shed 0 bases and J shed 7 bases, with 15 bases lying between them. There are 14 residues in the CDR3. Germline V gives CDR1 GTSNPN, CDR2 SVGIG (reference sequence). Looking up the rest from reference TRBV30 and TRBJ1-2 gives the full variable domain: SQTIHQWPATLVQPVGSPLSLECTVEGTSNPNLYWYRQAAGRGLQLLFYSVGIGQISSEVPQNLSASRPQDRQFILSSKKLLLSDSGFYLCAWSVRRGPIGYTFGSGTRLTVV.

This clone was observed once. V and J are TRBV23-1 and TRBJ2-3, with D possibly matching TRBD1 (6 bases). TRBV23-1 is treated as an ORF (open reading frame) with a function not yet certain. CDR3 length: 13 residues. Trimming removed 6 bases at V and 5 bases at J, with 12 bases between. CDR3 in amino acids: CASSPVGGDTQYF. CDR3 nucleotide sequence: TGCGCCAGCAGCCCGGTAGGGGGAGATACGCAGTATTTT.